The rows below give T cell receptor beta chains drawn from one sample of a study of pediatric ulcerative colitis. Repertoires were generated with immunoSEQ multiplex PCR, while TCRdb's copy carries only in-frame clones and drops some. The sample carries under 5,500 clones, roughly 87% recorded once. The material sequenced was blood. All receptors derive from a boy aged 5-17 years with mild ulcerative colitis. Both conserved end residues are part of each CDR3. D genes are given only for firm matches. For some rows the clone size is stated as once, few or many, or as a class when expanded; others skip it.

abundance	d_gene	v_gene	j_gene	CDR3nt	CDR3aa
-	TRBD2	TRBV7-6	TRBJ2-1	TGTGCCAGCAGCTTTACGGGACTAGCTTACAATGAGCAGTTCTTC	CASSFTGLAYNEQFF
-	-	TRBV27	TRBJ2-7	TGTGCCAGCAGTTTATCGGACTACTACGAGCAGTACTTC	CASSLSDYYEQYF
-	-	TRBV28	TRBJ1-5	TGTGCCAGCCAACAGCCCCAGCATTTT	CASQQPQHF
-	-	TRBV7-8	TRBJ1-4	TGTGCCAGCAGCTTGGAGACAGGCGAACTGTTTTTT	CASSLETGELFF
-	TRBD2	TRBV2	TRBJ2-3	TGTGCCAGCAGTGCCGGGAGGGCCCCCCCCACAGATACGCAGTATTTT	CASSAGRAPPTDTQYF
-	-	TRBV5-1	TRBJ2-3	TGCGCCAGCAGCTTGGGGGACAGCACAGATACGCAGTATTTT	CASSLGDSTDTQYF
-	TRBD1	TRBV7-8	TRBJ1-1	TGTGCCAGCAGCTTCGCCGCGACAGGGGTCACTGAAGCTTTCTTT	CASSFAATGVTEAFF
-	-	TRBV28	TRBJ1-4	TGTGCCAGCAGTCCCTTTTCTCTGGTCAATGAAAAACTGTTTTTT	CASSPFSLVNEKLFF
-	-	TRBV6-1	TRBJ2-2	TGTGCCAGCAGTGAAGTCAATTCGCTAGTTACGGGCACCGGGGAGCTGTTTTTT	CASSEVNSLVTGTGELFF
once	-	TRBV7-9	TRBJ2-1	TGTGCCAGCAGCTTAGTGGCTAATATCGGGGAATACAATGAGCAGTTCTTC	CASSLVANIGEYNEQFF
large	TRBD2	TRBV6-4	TRBJ2-2	TGTGCCAGCAGTGACGGACTAGCCGGGGAGCTGTTTTTT	CASSDGLAGELFF
-	-	TRBV6-1	TRBJ2-2	TGTGCCAGCAGTGAACCGGGGAACACCGGGGAGCTGTTTTTT	CASSEPGNTGELFF
-	TRBD2	TRBV9	TRBJ2-1	TGTGCCAGCAGCGTCGGGGGGGGCCCCTACAATGAGCAGTTCTTC	CASSVGGGPYNEQFF
-	TRBD2	TRBV19	TRBJ2-1	TGTGCCAGTAGTATACGCGGGAGGGCGGATGAGCAGTTCTTC	CASSIRGRADEQFF
-	-	TRBV6-5	TRBJ1-5	TGTGCCAGCAGATTCAGGGCTGAGAGCAATCAGCCCCAGCATTTT	CASRFRAESNQPQHF
-	-	TRBV18	TRBJ1-2	TGTGCCAGCTCACCAAGTTCAGGGAAGACCTATGGCTACACCTTC	CASSPSSGKTYGYTF
-	-	TRBV5-1	TRBJ2-2	TGCGCCAGCAGCTTGGTCATCCGGGACACCGGGGAGCTGTTTTTT	CASSLVIRDTGELFF
-	-	TRBV11-2	TRBJ1-5	TGTGCCAGCAGCCGAGGGGGTTACGGTCAGCCCCAGCATTTT	CASSRGGYGQPQHF
-	-	TRBV2	TRBJ1-1	TGTGCCAGCATCTCCCAGGGCAGGAAAGAAGCTTTCTTT	CASISQGRKEAFF
-	TRBD2	TRBV4-1	TRBJ2-1	TGCGCCAGCAGCCCCAGGCTGGGGCGGGAGGTCCATGAGCAGTTCTTC	CASSPRLGREVHEQFF
-	-	TRBV9	TRBJ1-2	TGTGCCAGCAGCGTCGGTACTAACTATGGCTACACCTTC	CASSVGTNYGYTF
-	TRBD2	TRBV11-2	TRBJ2-1	TGTGCCAGCAGCTCCTTTAGCGGGAGGGCCTACAATGAGCAGTTCTTC	CASSSFSGRAYNEQFF
-	-	TRBV28	TRBJ2-2	TGTGCCAGCAGTCCTGCCGATGGGGAGCTGTTTTTT	CASSPADGELFF
-	TRBD2	TRBV28	TRBJ2-3	TGTGCCAGCAGTCTTAGTACGGGACTAGCGGGGGATACGCAGTATTTT	CASSLSTGLAGDTQYF
-	-	TRBV7-9	TRBJ2-1	TGTGCCAGCAGCACAAAGCAGGGGTTCGATGAGCAGTTCTTC	CASSTKQGFDEQFF
-	-	TRBV28	TRBJ1-1	TGTGCCAGCAGTCGCCGACATCTTCAGAACACTGAAGCTTTCTTT	CASSRRHLQNTEAFF
once	-	TRBV5-8	TRBJ2-7	TGTGCCAGCAGCTTCAAAAACCAGGGGTACGAGCAGTACTTC	CASSFKNQGYEQYF
-	-	TRBV6-4	TRBJ2-3	TGTGCCAGCAGTCATAAGGTATTCACAGATACGCAGTATTTT	CASSHKVFTDTQYF
once	-	TRBV28	TRBJ2-5	TGTGCCAGCACCCCCGGGGGCACCTTCGAGACCCAGTACTTC	CASTPGGTFETQYF
once	-	TRBV5-1	TRBJ1-1	TGCGCCAGCAGCTTCGGACAGAACATGAACACTGAAGCTTTCTTT	CASSFGQNMNTEAFF
-	-	TRBV7-9	TRBJ2-1	TGTGCCAGCAGCCCCGACTACAAGAATGAGCAGTTCTTC	CASSPDYKNEQFF
-	-	TRBV10-3	TRBJ1-2	TGTGCCATCAGTGAGTCGAGCCTCCCGGGCGGCGGCTACACCTTC	CAISESSLPGGGYTF
few	-	TRBV28	TRBJ1-5	TGTGCCAGCAGTTCGCCTCTGTACCGGGGGGGGGTTGGGCAGCCCCAGCATTTT	CASSSPLYRGGVGQPQHF
-	-	TRBV6-6	TRBJ2-7	TGTGCCAGCAGGACCCCCCAGACCTACGAGCAGTACTTC	CASRTPQTYEQYF
-	TRBD2	TRBV28	TRBJ2-1	TGTGCCAGCAGTTTAAGTCTCACTAGCGGGCTAAGCTCCTACAATGAGCAGTTCTTC	CASSLSLTSGLSSYNEQFF
-	-	TRBV28	TRBJ2-7	TGTGCCAGCAGTTTACAAACTCCGGGAACGTACGAGCAGTACTTC	CASSLQTPGTYEQYF
-	-	TRBV7-6	TRBJ2-7	TGTGCCAGCAGCCCTTTCGGACAGACGGACTACGAGCAGTACTTC	CASSPFGQTDYEQYF
-	TRBD1	TRBV6-1	TRBJ2-2	TGTGCCAGCAGTGGAGGGACAGCTCACACCGGGGAGCTGTTTTTT	CASSGGTAHTGELFF
-	TRBD1	TRBV28	TRBJ1-2	TGTGCCAGCAGTTGGGACAGGGACAAAACTTTCAACTATGGCTACACCTTC	CASSWDRDKTFNYGYTF
few	-	TRBV5-1	TRBJ1-5	TGCGCCAGCAGCTTACAGGGCAATCAGCCCCAGCATTTT	CASSLQGNQPQHF
-	-	TRBV11-2	TRBJ1-2	TGTGCCAGCAGCCCAGATGGACACGGACCGCTTTTAGGCTACACCTTC	CASSPDGHGPLLGYTF
-	-	TRBV6-6	TRBJ1-3	TGTGCCAGCAGCCGGGGGTCCCCCGGCTCTGGAAACACCATATATTTT	CASSRGSPGSGNTIYF
-	TRBD2	TRBV6-1	TRBJ2-7	TGTGCCAGCAGTGAAGCTTCCGGACTAGCCAGCCGGCAGTACTTC	CASSEASGLASRQYF
-	-	TRBV9	TRBJ2-7	TGTGCCAGCAGCGTCCGAGGGGGTTACGAGCAGTACTTC	CASSVRGGYEQYF
-	TRBD1	TRBV7-2	TRBJ2-7	TGTGCCAGCAGCAGAGGGACAGGGTTTTCCTACGAGCAGTACTTC	CASSRGTGFSYEQYF
once	TRBD2	TRBV2	TRBJ2-5	TGTGCCAGCAGTGTCGGGGGGGGGTACCAAGAGACCCAGTACTTC	CASSVGGGYQETQYF
-	-	TRBV4-1	TRBJ2-7	TGCGCCAGCAGCCAATTGAAGGACGGCCTCTCCGAGCAGTACTTC	CASSQLKDGLSEQYF
-	-	TRBV4-2	TRBJ1-3	TGTGCCAGCAGCCAAGATTTAGCCCTTTCTGGAAACACCATATATTTT	CASSQDLALSGNTIYF
-	-	TRBV6-6	TRBJ1-5	TGTGCCAGCAGTTACTCGGGCAGGAGCAGCAATCAGCCCCAGCATTTT	CASSYSGRSSNQPQHF
-	-	TRBV27	TRBJ2-5	TGTGCCAGCAGTCGATGGAATCGCCAAGAGACCCAGTACTTC	CASSRWNRQETQYF
-	-	TRBV19	TRBJ1-5	TGTGCCAGTAGTCTCCCGACCGAGGATATGGGTCAGCCCCAGCATTTT	CASSLPTEDMGQPQHF
-	-	TRBV28	TRBJ1-1	TGTGCCAGCAGTGCCGACATGATGAACACTGAAGCTTTCTTT	CASSADMMNTEAFF
-	-	TRBV6-1	TRBJ1-2	TGTGCCGGATCAGGACCGCATGGCTACACCTTC	CAGSGPHGYTF